This TCR beta chain emerged from a study of CD8+ T cells in alopecia areata. Study summary: Tofacitinib ran 6 to 18 months, followed by 6 months off drug. Study-level findings and limits: In patients, TCRs were shared less clearly than in mice, and HLA may possibly be involved.

Trimming removed 0 bases from V and 6 bases from J; junction bases left unmatched: 5. From germline, CDR1 is SGHDN and CDR2 FVKESK. This CDR3 comprises 15 residues. The sequencing template was cDNA reverse transcribed from extracted RNA. Sequencing was performed with immunoSEQ multiplex PCR; in TCRdb, only in-frame clones are kept and a portion is missing. This sample has hundreds of thousands of clones; around three fifths occur once, and the top ten carry 0.45%. As regards this clone: What it recognizes is unknown.

The source material was CD4+ T cells sorted from blood, sampled at week 0. J is TRBJ2-7 and V is TRBV14; TRBD2 matches at 10 bases. The TCR was taken from a human donor with alopecia areata. The CDR3 DNA sequence: TGTGCCAGCAGCCAAGATAGCCTAGCGGGAGCCGAGCAGTACTTC. Protein sequence: CASSQDSLAGAEQYF.